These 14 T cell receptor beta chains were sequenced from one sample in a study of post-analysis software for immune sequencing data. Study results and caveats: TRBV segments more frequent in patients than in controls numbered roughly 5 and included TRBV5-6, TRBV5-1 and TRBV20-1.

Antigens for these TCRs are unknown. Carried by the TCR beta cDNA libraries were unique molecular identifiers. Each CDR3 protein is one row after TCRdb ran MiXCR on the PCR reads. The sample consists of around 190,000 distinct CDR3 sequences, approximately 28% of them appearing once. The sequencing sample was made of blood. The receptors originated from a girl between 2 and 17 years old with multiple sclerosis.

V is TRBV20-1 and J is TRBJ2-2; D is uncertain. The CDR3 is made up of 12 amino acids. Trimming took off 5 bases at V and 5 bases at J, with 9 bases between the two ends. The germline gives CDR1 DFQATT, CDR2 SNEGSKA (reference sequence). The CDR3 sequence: CSAPVQTGELFF. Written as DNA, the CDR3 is TGCAGTGCTCCAGTTCAGACCGGGGAGCTGTTTTTT.

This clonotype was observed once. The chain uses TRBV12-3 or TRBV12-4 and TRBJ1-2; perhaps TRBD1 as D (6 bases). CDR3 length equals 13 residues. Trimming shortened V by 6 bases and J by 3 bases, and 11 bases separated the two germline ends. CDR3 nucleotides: TGTGCCAGCAGGCACAGGGACTACTATGGCTACACCTTC. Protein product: CASRHRDYYGYTF.

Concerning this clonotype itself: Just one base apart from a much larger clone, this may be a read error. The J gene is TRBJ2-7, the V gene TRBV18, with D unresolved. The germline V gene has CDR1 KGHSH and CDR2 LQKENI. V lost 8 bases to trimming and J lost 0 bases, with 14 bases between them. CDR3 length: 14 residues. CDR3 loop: CASTTDNLSYEQYF. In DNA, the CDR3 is TGTGCCAGCACTACCGACAACCTCTCCTACGAGCAGTACTTC.

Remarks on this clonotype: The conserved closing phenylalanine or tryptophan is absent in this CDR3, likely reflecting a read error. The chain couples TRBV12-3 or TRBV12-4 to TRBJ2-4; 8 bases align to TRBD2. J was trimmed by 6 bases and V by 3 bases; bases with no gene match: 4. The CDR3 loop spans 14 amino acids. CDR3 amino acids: CASSFEAGGNIQYL. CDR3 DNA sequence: TGTGCCAGCAGTTTCGAGGCGGGAGGAAACATTCAGTACCTC.

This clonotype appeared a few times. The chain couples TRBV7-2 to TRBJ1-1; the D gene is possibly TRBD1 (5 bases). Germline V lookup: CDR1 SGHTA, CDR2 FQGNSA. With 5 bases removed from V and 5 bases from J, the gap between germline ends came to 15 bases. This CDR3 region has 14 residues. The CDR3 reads CASSPRWGRTEAFF. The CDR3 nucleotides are TGTGCCAGCAGCCCCCGTTGGGGCCGGACTGAAGCTTTCTTT.

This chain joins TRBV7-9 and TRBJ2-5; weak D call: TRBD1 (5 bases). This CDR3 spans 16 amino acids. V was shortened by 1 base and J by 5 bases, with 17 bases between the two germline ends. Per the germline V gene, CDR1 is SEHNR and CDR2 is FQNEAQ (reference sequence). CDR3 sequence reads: CASSLDLARGLETQYF. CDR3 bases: TGTGCCAGCAGCTTAGATCTGGCTAGGGGCCTGGAGACCCAGTACTTC.

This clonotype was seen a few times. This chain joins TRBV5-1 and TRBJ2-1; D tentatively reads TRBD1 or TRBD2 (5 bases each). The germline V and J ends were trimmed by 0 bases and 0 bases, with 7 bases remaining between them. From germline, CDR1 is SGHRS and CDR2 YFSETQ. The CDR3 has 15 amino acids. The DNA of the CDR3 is TGCGCCAGCAGCTTGGGGGACCTCTCCTACAATGAGCAGTTCTTC. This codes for CASSLGDLSYNEQFF.

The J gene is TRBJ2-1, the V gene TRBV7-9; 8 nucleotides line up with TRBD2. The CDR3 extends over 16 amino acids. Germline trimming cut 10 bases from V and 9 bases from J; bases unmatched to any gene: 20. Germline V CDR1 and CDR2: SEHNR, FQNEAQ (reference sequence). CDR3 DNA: TGTGCCAACAGGCGGACCGGGACTAGTGACGGGATTGAGCAGTTCTTC. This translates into CANRRTGTSDGIEQFF. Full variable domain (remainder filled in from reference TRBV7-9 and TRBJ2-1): DTGVSQNPRHKITKRGQNVTFRCDPISEHNRLYWYRQTLGQGPEFLTYFQNEAQLEKSRLLSDRFSAERPKGSFSTLEIQRTEQGDSAMYLCANRRTGTSDGIEQFFGPGTRLTVL.

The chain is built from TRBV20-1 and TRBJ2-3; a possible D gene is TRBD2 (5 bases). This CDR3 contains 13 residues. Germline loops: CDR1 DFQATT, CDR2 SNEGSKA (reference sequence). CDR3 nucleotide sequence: TGCGGTGAACTAGGGAAAGGCGGGGATACGCAGTATTTT. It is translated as CGELGKGGDTQYF.

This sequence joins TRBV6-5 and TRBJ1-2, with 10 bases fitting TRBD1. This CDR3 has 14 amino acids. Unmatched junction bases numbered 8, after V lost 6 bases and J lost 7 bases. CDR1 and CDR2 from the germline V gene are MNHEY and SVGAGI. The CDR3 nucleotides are TGTGCCAGCAGAGGGACAGGGGAGGTGCGTGGCTACACCTTC. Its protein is CASRGTGEVRGYTF.

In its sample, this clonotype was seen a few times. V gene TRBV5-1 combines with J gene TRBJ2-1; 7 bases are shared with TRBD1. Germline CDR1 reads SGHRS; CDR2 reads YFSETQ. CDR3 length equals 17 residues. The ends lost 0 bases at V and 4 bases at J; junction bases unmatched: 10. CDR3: CASSLAGTVESYNEQFF. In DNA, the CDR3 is TGCGCCAGCAGCTTGGCCGGGACAGTGGAGTCGTACAATGAGCAGTTCTTC.

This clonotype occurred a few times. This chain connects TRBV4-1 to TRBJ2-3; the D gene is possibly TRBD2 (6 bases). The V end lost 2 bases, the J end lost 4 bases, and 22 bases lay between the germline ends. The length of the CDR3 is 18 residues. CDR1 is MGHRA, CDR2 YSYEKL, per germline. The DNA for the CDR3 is TGCGCCAGCAGCCAACCCTGGCTAGGCGGAGGGAGCGCAGATACGCAGTATTTT. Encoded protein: CASSQPWLGGGSADTQYF.

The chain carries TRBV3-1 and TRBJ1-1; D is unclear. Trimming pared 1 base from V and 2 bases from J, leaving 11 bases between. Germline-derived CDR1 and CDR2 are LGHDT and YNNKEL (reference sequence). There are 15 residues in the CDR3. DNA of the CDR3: TGTGCCAGCAGCCAAGGCCTGTCGGGTAACACTGAAGCTTTCTTT. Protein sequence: CASSQGLSGNTEAFF.

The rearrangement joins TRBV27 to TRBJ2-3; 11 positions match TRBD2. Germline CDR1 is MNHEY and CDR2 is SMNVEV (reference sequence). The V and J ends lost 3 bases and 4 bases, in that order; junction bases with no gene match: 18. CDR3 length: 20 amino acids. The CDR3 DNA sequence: TGTGCCAGCAGTTTCCGCGATACTAGCGGGGGCGGTCTGGTCGCAGATACGCAGTATTTT. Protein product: CASSFRDTSGGGLVADTQYF.